This T cell receptor (beta chain) appears in the sequencing data of a study of blood T cell repertoires in COVID-19. Study in general: Acute-phase and convalescent COVID-19 samples originated in the United States, Italy and Spain.

Original analysis: The authors estimated nucleated cell counts from reference gene primer amplification. Using immunoSEQ multiplex PCR, the repertoire was profiled, and TCRdb retains in-frame clones only, with some absent. V, J and clone size are taken as reported in that table, and D and trimming were inferred from the DNA itself. The repertoire has a few hundred thousand clones, 85% of them found once; the top ten carry under 4%. V lost 4 bases and J 0 bases, leaving 17 bases between the germline ends. Looked up from germline, CDR1 is SGHKS and CDR2 is YYEKEE (reference sequence). The CDR3 is made up of 17 amino acids.

The sequence was collected from a woman in her late teens or twenties with acute or convalescent COVID-19. V is TRBV5-5 and J is TRBJ1-3; perhaps TRBD1 as D (6 bases). The specimen was peripheral blood. CDR3 loop: CASSQKMDSISGNTIYF. CDR3 DNA: TGTGCCAGCAGCCAGAAAATGGACAGCATCTCTGGAAACACCATATATTTT.